These 10 T cell receptor beta chains originate from one sample sequenced in a study of cytomegalovirus exposure and HLA in healthy donors. With 60 Vbeta and 13 Jbeta primers, the PCR was carried out. The method was immunoSEQ multiplex PCR; TCRdb's version includes in-frame clones alone and lacks a portion of them. This sample has 90,000 to 150,000 clones; around 80% occur once, and the top ten carry over 0.2%. Sequences were obtained from PBMCs. The receptors stem from a man in his fifties or sixties in good health and CMV-seronegative.

This clone came up once. V gene TRBV7-3 combines with J gene TRBJ1-2; D call uncertain. With 4 bases removed from V and 7 bases from J, the gap between germline ends came to 13 bases. Per the germline V gene, CDR1 is SGHTA and CDR2 is FQGTGA. The CDR3 is 13 amino acids. The CDR3 bases are TGTGCCAGCAGCTCGTCCCCTGCTAGTGGCTACACCTTC. Translating it yields CASSSSPASGYTF.

The chain has TRBV28 and TRBJ2-5, with TRBD1 identical over 10 bases. Losses at the gene ends were 2 bases for V and 3 bases for J; bases not matched to a gene: 12. In germline, CDR1 is MDHEN, CDR2 SYDVKM. There are 18 residues in the CDR3. The CDR3 protein is CASSLVGQGRKGEETQYF. As DNA, the CDR3 is TGTGCCAGCAGTTTAGTGGGACAGGGGAGAAAGGGGGAAGAGACCCAGTACTTC. The full variable domain, its missing parts supplied by reference TRBV28 and TRBJ2-5, is DVKVTQSSRYLVKRTGEKVFLECVQDMDHENMFWYRQDPGLGLRLIYFSYDVKMKEKGDIPEGYSVSREKKERFSLILESASTNQTSMYLCASSLVGQGRKGEETQYFGPGTRLLVL.

This clone was seen only once. The gene calls are TRBV10-3 and TRBJ2-7; TRBD2 agrees at 7 bases. CDR1 ENHRY and CDR2 SYGVKD come from the germline V gene. This CDR3 is 20 amino acids long. V gave up 0 bases and J gave up 3 bases; unmatched junction bases: 20. The CDR3 sequence: CAISESKFSSRPSGYYEQYF. The CDR3 DNA reads as TGTGCCATCAGTGAGTCGAAATTTAGTAGTAGGCCTAGCGGATACTACGAGCAGTACTTC.

This clone was observed a few times. This chain links TRBV27 with TRBJ2-3; TRBD1 matches at 8 bases. The trim removed 4 bases at V and 8 bases at J, leaving 11 bases unmatched. Germline lookup yields CDR1 MNHEY and CDR2 SMNVEV (reference sequence). The CDR3 is made up of 15 amino acids. CDR3 loop: CASSSMDRAPGTQYF. Here the CDR3 DNA reads TGTGCCAGCAGTTCGATGGACAGGGCCCCGGGTACGCAGTATTTT.

The chain carries TRBV5-6 and TRBJ1-6, with D uncertain. CDR3 length: 17 residues. Germline V CDR1 and CDR2: SGHDT, YYEEEE. V gave up 4 bases and J gave up 12 bases, with 26 bases separating them. CDR3 DNA: TGTGCCAGCAGCGTGGGTCGGGGTATGGCCGCTAAGGGACCCCTCCACTTT. Translated: CASSVGRGMAAKGPLHF.

The rearrangement joins TRBV6-5 to TRBJ1-1; D unclear. The V end was cut by 7 bases, the J end by 1 base, with 10 bases between. Germline CDR1 and CDR2: MNHEY and SVGAGI. This CDR3 contains 13 residues. This CDR3 reads CASTRGGNTEAFF. CDR3 coding DNA: TGTGCCAGCACCCGTGGAGGGAACACTGAAGCTTTCTTT.

The table lists this clone with a few counts. The rearrangement joins TRBV5-1 to TRBJ2-5, with D possibly TRBD2 on 5 matching bases. Germline CDR1 SGHRS, CDR2 YFSETQ. Trimming left V 0 bases short and J 2 bases short, with 8 bases between. This CDR3 has 14 amino acids. The CDR3 loop is CASSLGAGQETQYF. DNA of the CDR3: TGCGCCAGCAGCTTGGGGGCGGGTCAAGAGACCCAGTACTTC.

The chain recombines TRBV6-6 with TRBJ1-1; D may be TRBD1 (5 bases). Germline V gene lookup returns CDR1 MNHNY and CDR2 SVGAGI (reference sequence). The CDR3 has 14 residues. V lost 6 bases and J 4 bases, leaving 15 bases between the germline ends. In DNA, the CDR3 is TGTGCCAGCAGCAGCCGCGGGGCTCTCACTGAAGCTTTCTTT. Translation: CASSSRGALTEAFF.

The V gene is TRBV28, the J gene TRBJ2-3, with D possibly matching TRBD1 (6 bases). Germline V gene sequence: CDR1 MDHEN, CDR2 SYDVKM. Deletions cut 5 bases from V and 1 base from J, with 13 bases between. This CDR3 spans 15 amino acids. In DNA form, the CDR3 reads TGTGCCAGCAGTGAGATAGAGGGGGGCACAGATACGCAGTATTTT. Translation gives CASSEIEGGTDTQYF.

The J gene is TRBJ1-3, the V gene TRBV6-6; 9 positions match TRBD1. The CDR3 runs 16 residues. With V trimmed by 2 bases and J by 6 bases, 8 bases remained unmatched. In germline, CDR1 is MNHNY, CDR2 SVGAGI (reference sequence). The CDR3 nucleotides are TGTGCCAGCAGTTACGGGGGGGGACAGGGCCTAAACACCATATATTTT. Translated, it gives CASSYGGGQGLNTIYF.